This T cell receptor beta chain was captured by sequencing in a study of beta chain features in type 1 diabetes. Study context: On cell yields, gender and age, patients and healthy donors were similar. Study-wide results and caveats: Across all four CD4+ subsets, people with type 1 diabetes showed modestly shorter TCRB CDR3s.

The CDR3 consists of 19 residues. The germline gives CDR1 LGHNA, CDR2 YNFKEQ. Trimming removed 0 bases from V and 0 bases from J, with 15 bases in between. In regard to this clone: No antigen is known for it.

Sorted CD4+ subsets: naive, central memory, regulatory, stem cell-like memory (CD45RO/CCR7/CD25/CD127/CD95/CD27 panel). Expressed TCRB transcripts were sequenced after all isolated RNA was converted to cDNA. Average reads for naive, central memory and regulatory T cell samples were several million. The table came from immunoSEQ multiplex PCR; TCRdb's copy has only in-frame clones and leaves some out. The data contain 500,000 to 650,000 clones, 9.5% to 15% of them singletons. The chain joins TRBV4-2 to TRBJ2-6; possible D gene TRBD2, 6 bases. Sequenced: naive CD4+ T cells from blood. The receptor was derived from a man younger than 45 with type 1 diabetes. CDR3 sequence: CASSQDRAGSGSGANVLTF. The CDR3 bases are TGTGCCAGCAGCCAAGATAGAGCGGGCTCCGGCTCTGGGGCCAACGTCCTGACTTTC.